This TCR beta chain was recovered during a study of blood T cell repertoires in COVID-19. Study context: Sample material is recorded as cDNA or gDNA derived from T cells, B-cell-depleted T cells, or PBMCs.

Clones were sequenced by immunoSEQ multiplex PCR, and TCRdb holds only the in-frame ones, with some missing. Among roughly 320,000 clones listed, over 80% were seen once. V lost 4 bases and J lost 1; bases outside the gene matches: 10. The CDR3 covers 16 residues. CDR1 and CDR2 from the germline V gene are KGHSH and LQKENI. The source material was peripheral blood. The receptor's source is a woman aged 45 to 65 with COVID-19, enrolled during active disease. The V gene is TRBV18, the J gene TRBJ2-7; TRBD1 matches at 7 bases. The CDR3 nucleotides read TGTGCCAGCTCACTAGTTCAAGGGACAGCGTCCTACGAGCAGTACTTC. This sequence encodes CASSLVQGTASYEQYF.